The sequence of this T cell receptor (beta chain) was determined in a study of CD8+ T cells in alopecia areata listed by TCRdb under 2018. For the wider study: The treated patients took part in an open-label pilot trial in which moderate-to-severe alopecia areata was treated with oral tofacitinib at 5 to 10 mg twice daily. Tofacitinib was administered for 6 to 18 months, and 6 months of follow-up off drug were then conducted to assess delayed response and recurrence. In treated patients, disease severity was measured using the SALT score, which gives the percentage of scalp surface area affected. High-throughput TCRbeta sequencing was used to examine T cell clonal expansion in alopecia areata in both the C3H/HeJ mouse model and human patients. Scalp tissue and sorted CD4+ and CD8+ peripheral blood T cells from patchy and totalis/universalis alopecia areata patients and from healthy controls were covered by human TCRbeta sequencing. Biopsies were taken from tofacitinib-treated patients at baseline and again at 4 and 24 weeks into treatment, and several of those patients also had a later scalp biopsy. Clonality in the scalp was compared among normal scalp (n=4), patchy alopecia areata scalp (n=8), and alopecia totalis/universalis scalp (n=8). RNA came from the PAXgene miRNA kit for fixed scalp, the miRNeasy kit for PBMCs, and the RNeasy kit for mouse skin. TCRbeta CDR3 regions were amplified by immunoSEQ multiplex PCR with 35 Vbeta forward and 13 Jbeta reverse primers. What the research found in general, with its limitations: The treated cohort was small, with a single nonresponder, so links between baseline CD8+ expansion and response need larger studies. Tofacitinib significantly lowered scalp clonality and the number of expanded CD8+ clones among the top 100 scalp clones. Resident alphabeta T cells in normal human skin are also sequenced, complicating scalp TCR repertoire analysis, unlike mouse skin dominated by gammadelta T cells. Shared TCR sequences between patients were less evident than in mice, which may be partly attributable to HLA diversity in the patient population. Higher clonality and more expanded CD8+ clones were observed in lesional scalp than in normal scalp, particularly in alopecia totalis/universalis, a finding suggestive of antigenic drive. During tofacitinib treatment, many expanded lesional clones remained in scalp and blood, and this persistence may partly explain relapse after treatment is stopped.

The CDR3 holds 17 amino acids from the cysteine to the phenylalanine. Solely the CDR3 DNA is kept, with 51 bases framed from the first base. V lost 10 bases and J lost 0 bases; the stretch between them is 21 bases long. Worth noting for this clone: No cognate antigen has been identified for it. Per-base qualities were not stored, and no clone one base away is much larger.

To prepare the library, the immunoSEQ multiplex PCR assay was applied. To provide template for TCR sequencing, every sample had RNA extracted and reverse transcribed into cDNA. SuperScript III was used for first-strand cDNA synthesis, primed with a 2:1 mix of oligo-dT and random hexamers. A synthetic immune receptor repertoire was used to gauge amplification bias, and whatever bias remained was removed computationally. In the source study's methods: Raw reads were preprocessed to remove errors, and CDR3 was defined according to IMGT conventions as the region from the conserved cysteine to phenylalanine. Clonality was computed by normalizing Shannon entropy by log2 of the number of productive unique TCRs and subtracting the result from 1. Whether scalp clones were CD4 or CD8 was inferred by matching scalp TCRbeta sequences against CD4 and CD8 repertoires sorted from blood. As stored in TCRdb, this immuneACCESS dataset retains in-frame rearrangements with V and J assigned. A fraction of the clones does not appear; measured against another copy, unresolved V genes explain less than half of the discrepancy, and the remainder lacks a known reason. V and J calls and clone size are copied from that table; D and trimming were computed from the DNA. The sample data list under 250,000 clones, and roughly 56% of these were observed just once. About 1.6% of the sample is taken by the ten largest.

Per the publication, the time point label means: more than three weeks on oral tofacitinib. The sample's treatment or condition label, decoded: oral pan-JAK inhibitor, 5-10 mg twice daily. Lesional scalp punch biopsies and peripheral blood were obtained from alopecia areata patients. After PBMCs were isolated by density centrifugation and stained for CD3, CD4 and CD8, a FACSAria was used to sort CD4+ and CD8+ T cells. This sequence uses TRBV23-1 and TRBJ2-2; the D gene is possibly TRBD1, with 6 bases matching. TRBV23-1 is reported as an ORF; its role is uncertain. The specimen was CD4+ T cells sorted from blood, collected at week 4, from a patient treated with tofacitinib. The receptor was derived from a human donor with alopecia areata. The nucleotide sequence is TGCGCCACCGGGCCCGACAGGCAACACTCGAACACCGGGGAGCTGTTTTTT. This is translated as CATGPDRQHSNTGELFF.